This TCR beta chain appears in the sequencing data of a study of T cell repertoires in cytomegalovirus infection (dated by TCRdb to the late 2010s). Describing the broader study: Peptide stimulations targeted recently identified HLA-C-restricted CMV epitopes, whose presentation resists viral immunomodulation, together with well-studied HLA-B-restricted epitopes. Because public TCR beta signatures pointed to carriage of CMV infection together with the matching HLA type, the HLA type of each donor mattered for the analysis.

V loses 2 bases of germline sequence and J loses 3 bases, and the interval between the two ends is 10 bases. The CDR3, cysteine through phenylalanine, is 14 amino acids long. The CDR3 DNA has 42 bases and is translated from base 1. Taken from the germline V gene, the CDR1 and CDR2 loops are MNHGY and SAAAGT. In light of the paper, this sample's treatment or condition label describes: in vitro stimulation with specific CMV peptide epitopes to enrich CMV-specific T cells. The listed sequencing device is Illumina HiSeq 1500. TCRdb itself trimmed the public reads at Q25 with fastp, ran MiXCR and retained productive beta chains. CDR3 protein duplicates are merged, each entry listing the most common genes and DNA. The sample profile shows about 570,000 distinct CDR3 sequences; approximately 40% of them were found once. The ten largest clonotypes hold about half of the sample. With respect to this clonotype: The antigen this receptor binds is unknown. Per-base qualities were not stored, and no clone one base away is much larger.

The research as a whole found: The ex vivo response was dominated by HLA-C-restricted CMV-specific TCR beta clonotypes, which also provided the single most frequent clonotype in two of eight donors. In both this cohort and an independent cohort of 300 to 450 donors, the cumulative frequency of public TCR beta family members distinguished carriers of CMV infection plus the relevant HLA type.

This receptor was obtained from a human donor in good health (CMV status not recorded). Some clones in this sample may be carry-over from other donors' samples. The sequencing here drew on cultured PBMCs, taken from culture after CMV antigen stimulation. In this chain, TRBV6-8 is recombined with TRBJ2-5; a weak D assignment points to TRBD2 (6 bases agree). In nucleotides, the sequence is TGTGCCAGCAGTTACGGGGTAGCGGAAGAGACCCAGTACTTC. Its translation reads: CASSYGVAEETQYF.